This TCR beta chain derives from a study of cytomegalovirus exposure and HLA in healthy donors. Findings and limits, study-wide: Judged likely to be a sequencing artifact was a cluster of highly shared sequence variants.

Comment on this clone: The antigen is undetermined.

Donors in the study were healthy people who gave bone marrow. The PCR ran on 60 Vbeta and 13 Jbeta primers. In the study's own analysis: Tens of millions of unique TCR beta chains, roughly 10 million shared, were counted in a later analysis. The repertoire was sequenced with immunoSEQ multiplex PCR; TCRdb's copy has only in-frame clones and lacks some. V and J calls and clone size are copied from that table; D and trimming were computed from the DNA. The sample has some 150,000 clones, over 80% seen once. The receptor was isolated from a woman between 50 and 59 years old in good health and CMV-seropositive. Sequenced sample: PBMCs.

The CDR3, as DNA: TGTGCCAGCAGCCAAGTGACAGTCGGTGAGCAGTTCTTC. Translated: CASSQVTVGEQFF. The chain recombines TRBV4-2 with TRBJ2-1; TRBD1 is a possible D gene (5 bases). Trimming removed 1 base from V and 9 bases from J, with 10 bases in between. The CDR3 totals 13 residues. From germline, CDR1 is LGHNA and CDR2 YNFKEQ.